This T cell receptor beta chain was identified in a study of T cell changes during pregnancy in multiple sclerosis. The protocol was immunoSEQ multiplex PCR, while the TCRdb copy is restricted to in-frame clones and leaves out a portion. The sample has under 55,000 clones; approximately 93% are singletons. Trimming took 1 base from V and 3 from J, leaving 13 bases between them. The germline V gene encodes CDR1 SGHAT and CDR2 FQNNGV. The CDR3 consists of 15 residues. The rearrangement uses TRBV11-2 and TRBJ2-7; TRBD2 might be the D (6 bases). The TCR was taken from a female donor with multiple sclerosis, enrolled in a pregnancy study. This sample comprised CD4+ T cells from peripheral blood mononuclear cells, obtained in the third trimester of pregnancy. CDR3 protein: CASSLGPGLYYEQYF. The CDR3 coding sequence is TGTGCCAGCAGCTTAGGGCCGGGACTTTACTACGAGCAGTACTTC.